This TCR beta chain was captured in a study of blood T cell repertoires in COVID-19. Study information: Some COVID-19 samples were acute and others convalescent; all came from the United States, Italy and Spain. PBMCs, B-cell-depleted T cells, or T cells provided the cDNA or gDNA that made up the material.

Libraries were prepared by immunoSEQ multiplex PCR; TCRdb keeps only in-frame clonotypes and omits some of them. The sample lists about 230,000 clones, around 80% occurring once. J gave up 5 bases and V 6 bases, and 12 bases lay outside the gene matches. Germline V gene sequence: CDR1 MGHDK, CDR2 SYGVNS. This CDR3 is 15 amino acids long. The TCR sequence derives from an elderly woman with active or convalescent COVID-19. The rearrangement uses TRBV25-1 and TRBJ2-7, with 8 bases fitting TRBD1. The material sequenced was peripheral blood. The CDR3 DNA reads TGTGCCAGCAGGGAAAACAGGGGGAGTTACGACGAGCAGTACTTC. Amino acids: CASRENRGSYDEQYF.